The present entry profiles one T cell receptor (beta chain) with its context. The antigen is unknown. Sequencing used immunoSEQ multiplex PCR; TCRdb keeps in-frame clones, though not all of them. The table has about 2.2 million clones, roughly 95% seen once. This record comes from a study of shared clonotypes between healthy human individuals. General observations from the study: Investigators expected sequencing depth to affect clonotype sharing among donors.

V was trimmed by 7 bases and J by 8 bases, leaving 17 bases between them. The CDR3 runs 12 residues. Per the germline V gene, CDR1 is SQVTM and CDR2 is ANQGSEA. Terminally differentiated effector memory CD45RA+ cells were excluded from the naive CD8 cells, which were CD45RO-negative and positively selected for CCR7. Sequenced input: naive CD8+ T cells from PBMCs. The TCR comes from a man younger than 30 in good health. Some clones in this sample may be carry-over from other donors' samples. The chain couples TRBV29-1 to TRBJ1-2; D is perhaps TRBD1 (5 bases). This CDR3 reads CSGRDPGSGYTF. CDR3 nucleotides: TGCAGCGGCCGGGACCCAGGGAGCGGCTACACCTTC.